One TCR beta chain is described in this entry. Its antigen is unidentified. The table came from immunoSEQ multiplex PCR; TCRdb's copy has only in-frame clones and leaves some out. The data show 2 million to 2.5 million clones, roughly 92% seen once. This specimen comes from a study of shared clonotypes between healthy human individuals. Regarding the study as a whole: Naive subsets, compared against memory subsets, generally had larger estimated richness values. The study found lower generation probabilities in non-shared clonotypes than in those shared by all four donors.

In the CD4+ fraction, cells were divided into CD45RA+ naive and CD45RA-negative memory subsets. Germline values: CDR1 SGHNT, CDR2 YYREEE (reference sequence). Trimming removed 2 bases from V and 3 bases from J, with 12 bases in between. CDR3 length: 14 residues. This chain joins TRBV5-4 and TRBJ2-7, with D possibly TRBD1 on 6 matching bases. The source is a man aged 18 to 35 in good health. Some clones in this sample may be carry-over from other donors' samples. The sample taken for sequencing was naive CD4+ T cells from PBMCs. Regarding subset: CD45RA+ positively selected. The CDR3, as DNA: TGTGCCAGCAGCTTTACAGGGACCGGCTACGAGCAGTACTTC. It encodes CASSFTGTGYEQYF.